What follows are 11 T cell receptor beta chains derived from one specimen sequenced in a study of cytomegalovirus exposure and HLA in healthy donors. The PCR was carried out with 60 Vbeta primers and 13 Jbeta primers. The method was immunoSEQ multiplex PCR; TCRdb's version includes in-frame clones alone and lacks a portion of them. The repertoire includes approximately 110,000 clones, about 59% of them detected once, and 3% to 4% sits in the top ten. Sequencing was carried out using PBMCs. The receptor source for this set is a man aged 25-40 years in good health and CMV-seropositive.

CDR3 DNA sequence: TGCGCCAGCAGCCAAGGCTACGCCGGGACTTTACCATACGAGCAGTACTTC. It translates to CASSQGYAGTLPYEQYF. V is TRBV4-1 and J is TRBJ2-7, with TRBD2 as a possible D gene (6 bases). The CDR3 has 17 amino acids. Germline values: CDR1 MGHRA, CDR2 YSYEKL. The germline V and J ends were trimmed by 1 base and 4 bases, with 20 bases remaining between them.

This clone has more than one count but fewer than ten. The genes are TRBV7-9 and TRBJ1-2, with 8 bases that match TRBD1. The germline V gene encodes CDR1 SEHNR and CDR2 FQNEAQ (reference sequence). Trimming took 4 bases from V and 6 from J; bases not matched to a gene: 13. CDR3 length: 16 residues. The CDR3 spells CASSYILRQGLDGYTF. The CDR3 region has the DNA TGTGCCAGCAGCTATATTCTACGACAGGGGTTGGATGGCTACACCTTC.

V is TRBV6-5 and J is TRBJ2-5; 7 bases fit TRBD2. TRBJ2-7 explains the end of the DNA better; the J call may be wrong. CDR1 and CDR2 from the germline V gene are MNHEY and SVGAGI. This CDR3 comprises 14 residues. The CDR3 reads CASSPGLVGYEQYF. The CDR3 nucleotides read TGTGCCAGCAGCCCAGGACTAGTGGGTTACGAGCAGTACTTC.

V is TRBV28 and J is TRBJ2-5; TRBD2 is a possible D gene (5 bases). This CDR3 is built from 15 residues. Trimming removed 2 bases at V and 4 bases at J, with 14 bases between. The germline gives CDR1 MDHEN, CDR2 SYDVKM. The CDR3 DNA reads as TGTGCCAGCAGTTTAAGATGGTCGAGGGTAGAGACCCAGTACTTC. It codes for CASSLRWSRVETQYF.

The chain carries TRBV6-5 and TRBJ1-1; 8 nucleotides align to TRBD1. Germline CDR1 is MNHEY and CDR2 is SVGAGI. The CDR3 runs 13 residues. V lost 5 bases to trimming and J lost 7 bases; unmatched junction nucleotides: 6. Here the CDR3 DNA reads TGTGCCAGCAGTACCCCCGGGACAGGTGAAGCTTTCTTT. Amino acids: CASSTPGTGEAFF.

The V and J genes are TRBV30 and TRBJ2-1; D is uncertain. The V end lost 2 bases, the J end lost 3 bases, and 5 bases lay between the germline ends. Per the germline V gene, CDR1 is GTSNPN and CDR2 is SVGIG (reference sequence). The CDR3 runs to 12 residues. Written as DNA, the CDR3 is TGTGCCTGGAGTCCTAGCTACAATGAGCAGTTCTTC. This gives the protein CAWSPSYNEQFF.

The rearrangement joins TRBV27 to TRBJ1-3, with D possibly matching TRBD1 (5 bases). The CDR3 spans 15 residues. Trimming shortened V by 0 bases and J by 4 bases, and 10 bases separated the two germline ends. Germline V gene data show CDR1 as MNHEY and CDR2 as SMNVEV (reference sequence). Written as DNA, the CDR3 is TGTGCCAGCAGTTTATCTGCAGGGAAGGGAAACACCATATATTTT. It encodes CASSLSAGKGNTIYF.

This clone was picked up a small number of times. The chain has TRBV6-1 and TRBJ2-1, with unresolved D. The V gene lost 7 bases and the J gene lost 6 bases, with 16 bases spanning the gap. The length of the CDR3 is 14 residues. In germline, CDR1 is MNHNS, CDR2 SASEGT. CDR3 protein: CASTRLAITNEQFF. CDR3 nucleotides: TGTGCCAGCACCCGCCTGGCCATCACCAATGAGCAGTTCTTC.

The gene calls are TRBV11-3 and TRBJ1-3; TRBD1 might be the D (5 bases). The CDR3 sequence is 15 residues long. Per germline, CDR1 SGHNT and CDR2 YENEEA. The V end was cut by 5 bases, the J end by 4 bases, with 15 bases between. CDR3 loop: CASSPGGFAGNTIYF. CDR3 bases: TGTGCCAGCAGCCCCGGGGGATTTGCCGGAAACACCATATATTTT.

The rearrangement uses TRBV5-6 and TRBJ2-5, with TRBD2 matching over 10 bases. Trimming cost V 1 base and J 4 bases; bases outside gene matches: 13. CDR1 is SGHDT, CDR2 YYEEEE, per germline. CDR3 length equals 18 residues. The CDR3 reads CASSLFTGSGGRGETQYF. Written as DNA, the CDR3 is TGTGCCAGCAGCTTGTTTACTGGTAGCGGGGGGCGGGGAGAGACCCAGTACTTC.

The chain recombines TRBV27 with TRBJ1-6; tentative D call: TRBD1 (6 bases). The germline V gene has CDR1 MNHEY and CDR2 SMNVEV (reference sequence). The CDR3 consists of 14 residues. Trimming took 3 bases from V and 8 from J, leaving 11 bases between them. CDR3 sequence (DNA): TGTGCCAGCAGTTTCCGGGACACATATTCACCCCTCCACTTT. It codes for CASSFRDTYSPLHF.